This T cell receptor beta chain was obtained from a study of cytomegalovirus exposure and HLA in healthy donors (dated by TCRdb to about 2017). General notes on the study: In an earlier analysis of fewer than 750 of the donors, 250 to 300 Gb of sequence data and 120 million or so unique TCR beta sequences from 150 million to 200 million T cells were reported. Approximately 310 gigabases of sequencing data and 70 million to 100 million unique TCR sequences made up an early release that covered approximately 650 HLA-typed donors. In a later analysis, previously published TCR beta repertoires from 600 to 850 donors were re-analyzed and high-resolution HLA genotyping was added so that TCR occurrence patterns could be studied. Class I and class II HLA loci were covered by the typing at four-digit resolution. High-throughput TCR immunosequencing, statistical association of individual TCRs with disease status, and machine learning were combined to predict cytomegalovirus infection status. The genetic ancestry cluster associated with self-reported Caucasian donors included 81% of the roughly 400 genotyped donors. Donor age, sex, ethnicity and CMV serostatus were collected together with the repertoire data. On average, roughly 200,000 unique TCR beta nucleotide sequences were sequenced per donor among 398 genotyped donors of the cohort, with roughly 18% of those sequences being non-productive. A later genetic analysis used genome-wide SNP genotypes for about 65% of the 666 donors, treating that subset as a discovery cohort. Using immunosequencing, the study profiled T cell repertoires from 640 or so subjects and related those repertoires to cytomegalovirus serostatus. The number of donors typed differed by locus, with about 629-640 for A, B, C, DRB1 and DQB1, roughly 520 for DQA1, 600 to 610 for DPA1, and 450 to 480 for DPB1. Besides the first cohort of under 700 subjects, a separate validation cohort made up of 120 different subjects was used. Several DR-DQ haplotypes were handled as single units for association and clustering because linkage in the cohort was strong. The study was designed to test whether signatures of past pathogen exposure could be identified by cataloging public T cell receptors. Every repertoire in the discovery cohort had been generated on one and the same sequencing platform. In the later analysis, no new phenotypic data were used to find candidate immune exposures; instead, reliance was placed on TCR beta sequences and their occurrence across donors. To decide whether each TCR beta V gene segment behaved as functional or pseudogenic, an earlier analysis of 587 of the donors relied on high-throughput TCR beta sequencing. What the authors observed across the whole study: Across donors, most TCR sequences were observed very rarely, whereas some public TCRs were present in many individuals. Only TCR beta chains were sequenced in this cohort, and the absence of alpha or paired-chain data limited detectable features. Compared with the roughly 710-donor mean, donors in an Asian-associated ancestry cluster had fewer N-insertions in productive TCRs, according to a later genetic analysis. The authors suggested that the approach could potentially be generalized to other disease states and immunological phenotypes. Some IMGT-functional V segments, including TRBV6-2 and TRBV6-3, could not be told apart with the 87-base-pair reads, so those segments were excluded. In vitro tests confirmed that three of the cytomegalovirus-associated TCR beta chains recognize cytomegalovirus antigens. Some 15 rarely observed V segments, including chromosome 9 orphons, were excluded from the earlier analysis of almost 600 of the donors because counts were too low. Correlated functional status among segregating V segments might reflect linkage disequilibrium, but an unknown experimental factor could not be ruled out. V-gene and J-gene trimming of TCR beta chains was associated with a missense DCLRE1C variant in a later genetic analysis, and the association was replicated in an independent cohort. Presence/absence analyses assumed roughly uniform sequencing depth across donors, an assumption that may not hold. The study gave a list of more than 150 TCR beta chains associated with cytomegalovirus. A further reported finding was that TCR beta sequences accurately predicted the HLA-A and HLA-B alleles for most subjects in the first cohort. Immune exposure information for the cohort was limited to CMV serostatus. In a later analysis, HLA-associated TCR beta chains were found to be more clonally expanded and to have lower generation probabilities than equally common non-associated chains. A cluster of highly shared sequence variants was judged likely to be a technical artifact of the sequencing pipeline. Because HLA typing was unavailable for some donors at each locus, only the typed subset was used in association tests. Most CMV-associated TCR beta chains appeared to be HLA-restricted in a later analysis, and the HLA associations seemed to be driven largely by CMV exposure. In a later analysis, 16,951 TCR beta sequences were associated with specific HLA alleles at a false discovery rate of 0.05. In an earlier analysis of some 500 of the donors, most TCR beta V segments were observed in productive rearrangements about 90% or about 30% of the time, broadly matching IMGT annotations. In both the original and validation cohorts, the classifier was reported to diagnose cytomegalovirus status with high specificity and sensitivity. When HLA alleles, especially DR and DQ, strongly co-occurred, attributing TCR associations to individual alleles was difficult. A later analysis reported that several top co-occurrence clusters appeared linked to parvovirus B19, influenza, CMV and Epstein-Barr virus. In a later analysis, the rate of TCR association differed among HLA loci, with DRB1 alleles having the most associated TCRs and HLA-C alleles having the fewest.

Including cysteine and phenylalanine, the CDR3 has 17 amino acids. Only CDR3 DNA is held: 51 bases, read in frame from base 1. V trim: 4 bases; J trim: 6 bases; unmatched bases: 12. CDR1 SGHAT and CDR2 FQNNGV are derived from the germline V gene. In regard to this clone: Its binding antigen is unknown. Per-base quality was not reported, and no clone a single base away is much larger than it.

The library came from the immunoSEQ multiplex PCR assay. The multiplex PCR relied on a mix of 60 forward primers for TCR Vbeta segments and 13 reverse primers for TCR Jbeta segments. Amplification of the CDR3 region of rearranged TCR beta genes was performed with a multiplex PCR assay on genomic DNA. On the Illumina HiSeq System, the amplified TCR beta libraries were sequenced as 87-base-pair reads. The paper's processing steps were these. A later analysis tallied around 80 million unique TCR beta chains across the approximately 670 repertoires, and approximately 12 million of those chains were shared by two or more donors. Raw reads were error-corrected and collapsed into unique sequences by a nearest-neighbor algorithm in which closely related sequences were merged to remove PCR and sequencing errors. CDR3 sequences were aligned to IMGT reference sequences to assign V, D and J gene segments. For a sequence to be retained, at least a six-nucleotide match to both a V gene segment and a J gene segment was required. A rearrangement counted as productive if the CDR3 had no stop codons and remained in frame with V and J, and every other rearrangement counted as non-productive. CDR3 was defined according to IMGT convention as the region running from the second conserved V-encoded cysteine to the conserved J-encoded phenylalanine. The earlier analysis of about 590 of the donors excluded sequences that lacked an unambiguous match to a single V gene segment. An earlier analysis of several hundred of the donors called V segments functional above 56.7% productive rearrangements and segregating when the between-donor standard deviation exceeded 5%. A statistical classification framework was built to diagnose cytomegalovirus status from the catalog of TCR beta chain sequences. V and J gene assignment, in a later analysis, came from comparing TCR nucleotide sequences with IMGT/GENE-DB human TR gene sequences. In a later analysis, CDR3 sequences and most-parsimonious VDJ recombination scenarios were assigned using the TCRdist pipeline. In a later analysis, every TCR beta chain was defined by the combination of its CDR3 amino acid sequence and its V-gene family, and reads without a unique V-gene family were dropped. As a way to deal with suspected cross-contamination and a sequencing artifact, a later analysis dropped 500 to 700 nucleotide sequences that were highly shared and had low generation probability. A later analysis calculated a clonal expansion index for each public chain from normalized within-repertoire ranks of inferred template counts. Generation probabilities in a later analysis came from a VDJ recombination model fitted to out-of-frame rearrangements, and those results were checked against IGoR. In a later analysis, hypergeometric tests were used to score TCR-TCR, TCR-HLA and TCR-CMV co-occurrence, with a repertoire-size bias correction applied to TCR pairs. False discovery rates were estimated in a later analysis by permuting HLA or CMV assignments 20 times. In a later analysis, co-occurring TCRs were grouped with DBSCAN, and TCRdist sequence similarity was added when clustering was performed within HLA-allele-positive subsets. Repertoires with fewer than 30,000 or more than 120,000 public chains were left out of co-occurrence clustering, as were four to six repertoires with anomalous nucleotide sharing. Held by TCRdb, this immuneACCESS table contains in-frame sequences only and omits some clones. Under half of the omission traces to an unresolved V gene where checked; the cause of the rest is unknown. D and trimming were read from the DNA, whereas the V and J calls and clone size are those reported in that table. This sample comprises 84,000 or so clones, 60% to 80% of them detected only once. The top ten constitute less than 4.5% of the sample.

The cohort consisted of some 670 healthy bone marrow donors. Cohort members were all nominally healthy when sampled, although unrecorded immune exposures were likely present. The donor was CMV seronegative and was included in the group of under 450 seronegative cohort members. A peripheral blood sample was collected from each donor, and TCR beta sequencing was performed on peripheral blood mononuclear cells. The Qiagen DNeasy Blood Extraction Kit was used to extract genomic DNA from the blood cell samples. The material sequenced was PBMCs. The clonotype was recovered from a man aged 25 to 40 in good health and CMV-seronegative. Rearrangement joined TRBV11-2 to TRBJ2-3, and 11 junctional nucleotides match TRBD2. The CDR3 corresponds to CASSWEGVAGGRDTQYF. The DNA sequence is as follows: TGTGCCAGCAGCTGGGAGGGGGTAGCGGGGGGGAGGGATACGCAGTATTTT.